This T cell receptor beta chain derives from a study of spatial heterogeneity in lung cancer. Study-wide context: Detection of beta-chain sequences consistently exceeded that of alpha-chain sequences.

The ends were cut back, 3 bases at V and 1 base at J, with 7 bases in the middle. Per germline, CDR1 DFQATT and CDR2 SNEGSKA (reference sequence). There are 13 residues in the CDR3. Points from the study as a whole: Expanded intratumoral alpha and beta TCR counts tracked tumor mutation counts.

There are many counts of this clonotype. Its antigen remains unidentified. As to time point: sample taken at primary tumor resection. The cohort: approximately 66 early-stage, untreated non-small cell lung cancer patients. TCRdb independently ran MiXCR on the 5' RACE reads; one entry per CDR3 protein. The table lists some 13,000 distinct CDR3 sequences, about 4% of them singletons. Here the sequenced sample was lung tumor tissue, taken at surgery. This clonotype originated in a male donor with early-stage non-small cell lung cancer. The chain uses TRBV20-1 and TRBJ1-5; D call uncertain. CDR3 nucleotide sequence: TGCAGTGCTAGTCAAGGGAGCAATCAGCCCCAGCATTTT. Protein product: CSASQGSNQPQHF.